What follows are 14 T cell receptor beta chains derived from one specimen sequenced in a study of chemoradiotherapy in HPV16-positive cancers. Using immunoSEQ multiplex PCR, the repertoire was profiled, and TCRdb retains in-frame clones only, with some absent. The table has several thousand clones, about 85% seen once. Sample: tumor tissue, taken from a patient who underwent chemoradiotherapy. The receptors originated from a human donor with HPV-associated anogenital cancer.

The gene calls are TRBV30 and TRBJ2-5; 7 bases are a match to TRBD2. From germline, CDR1 is GTSNPN and CDR2 SVGIG (reference sequence). The CDR3 runs 14 residues. Trimming removed 4 bases from V and 4 bases from J; junction bases left unmatched: 9. CDR3 loop: CAWKLGGRAETQYF. CDR3 coding DNA: TGTGCCTGGAAGCTAGGCGGGAGAGCAGAGACCCAGTACTTC.

The chain employs TRBV6-6 and TRBJ2-2; D possibly corresponds to TRBD1 (6 bases). Trimming pared 3 bases from V and 6 bases from J, leaving 11 bases between. The CDR3 runs 14 residues. Germline V gene data show CDR1 as MNHNY and CDR2 as SVGAGI (reference sequence). The chain's CDR3 is CASSYQGIPGELFF. DNA of the CDR3: TGTGCCAGCAGTTATCAGGGGATTCCCGGGGAGCTGTTTTTT.

The rearrangement uses TRBV15 and TRBJ2-1; 7 nucleotides align to TRBD1. Germline values: CDR1 LNHNV, CDR2 YYDKDF (reference sequence). V trimming: 0 bases; J trimming: 7 bases; junction bases outside the gene matches: 6. The length of the CDR3 is 15 residues. CDR3 in DNA: TGTGCCACCAGCAGAGATCGGAACAGGGGAAATGAGCAGTTCTTC. Translation: CATSRDRNRGNEQFF.

The V gene is TRBV4-2, the J gene TRBJ2-1, with TRBD2 identical over 7 bases. This CDR3 is built from 15 residues. From germline, CDR1 is LGHNA and CDR2 YNFKEQ. V gave up 4 bases and J gave up 7 bases; unmatched junction bases: 10. The CDR3 sequence is CASSPAAGVKNEQFF. The DNA for the CDR3 is TGTGCCAGCAGCCCCGCGGCGGGAGTAAAGAATGAGCAGTTCTTC.

The chain couples TRBV28 to TRBJ1-4; 9 bases agree with TRBD1. CDR1 and CDR2 from the germline V gene are MDHEN and SYDVKM. V gave up 7 bases and J gave up 8 bases; unmatched junction bases: 14. This CDR3 is 16 amino acids long. The CDR3, as DNA: TGTGCCAGCAAGGGGACAGGGATCGGGGAGGGAGAAAAACTGTTTTTT. As protein: CASKGTGIGEGEKLFF. Combining the CDR3 with reference TRBV28 and TRBJ1-4 gives the whole variable domain DVKVTQSSRYLVKRTGEKVFLECVQDMDHENMFWYRQDPGLGLRLIYFSYDVKMKEKGDIPEGYSVSREKKERFSLILESASTNQTSMYLCASKGTGIGEGEKLFFGSGTQLSVL.

This chain links TRBV6-5 with TRBJ2-7; 8 bases match TRBD2. Germline CDR1 MNHEY, CDR2 SVGAGI. V lost 7 bases and J lost 2; bases outside the gene matches: 10. The CDR3 totals 15 residues. This chain's CDR3 is CASTPSGGGTYEQYF. CDR3 in DNA: TGTGCCAGCACCCCCTCGGGCGGGGGGACCTACGAGCAGTACTTC.

The chain recombines TRBV6-1 with TRBJ1-5; D may be TRBD1 (6 bases). V was shortened by 6 bases and J by 5 bases, with 14 bases between the two germline ends. The CDR3 runs to 14 residues. CDR1 MNHNS and CDR2 SASEGT come from the germline V gene. CDR3 DNA: TGTGCCAGCAGGCCGTACGGGGGCGATCAGCCCCAGCATTTT. It is translated as CASRPYGGDQPQHF.

The chain links TRBV7-6 to TRBJ1-5; D call uncertain. The CDR3 runs 13 residues. The germline V gene has CDR1 SGHVS and CDR2 FNYEAQ. V was clipped by 4 bases and J by 1 base, with 5 bases between them. The CDR3 spells CASSSHSNQPQHF. CDR3 coding DNA: TGTGCCAGCAGCTCGCACAGCAATCAGCCCCAGCATTTT. The entire variable domain, with the rest obtained from reference TRBV7-6 and TRBJ1-5, is as follows: GAGVSQSPRYKVTKRGQDVALRCDPISGHVSLYWYRQALGQGPEFLTYFNYEAQQDKSGLPNDRFSAERPEGSISTLTIQRTEQRDSAMYRCASSSHSNQPQHFGDGTRLSIL.

V gene TRBV7-2 combines with J gene TRBJ1-1; possibly TRBD1 for D (5 bases). Germline CDR1 SGHTA, CDR2 FQGNSA. V lost 5 bases, J lost 4 bases, and 14 bases lay in between. The CDR3 contains 14 residues. The CDR3 protein is CASSLRGLATEAFF. CDR3 in DNA: TGTGCCAGCAGCCTAAGGGGACTAGCCACTGAAGCTTTCTTT.

This clone appeared a single time. The V call is TRBV13, the J call TRBJ2-7; 7 nucleotides agree with TRBD1. The V segment lost 5 bases and the J segment 3 bases; nucleotides outside the gene matches: 7. The length of the CDR3 is 14 residues. In germline, CDR1 is PRHDT, CDR2 FYEKMQ (reference sequence). The CDR3 loop reads CASSIAGGGYEQYF. The CDR3 nucleotides read TGTGCCAGCAGCATCGCAGGGGGTGGCTACGAGCAGTACTTC. Supplemented by reference TRBV13 and TRBJ2-7, the full variable domain reads AAGVIQSPRHLIKEKRETATLKCYPIPRHDTVYWYQQGPGQDPQFLISFYEKMQSDKGSIPDRFSAQQFSDYHSELNMSSLELGDSALYFCASSIAGGGYEQYFGPGTRLTVT.

This clone showed up just a few times. The chain employs TRBV7-2 and TRBJ2-1; 7 positions match TRBD1. The CDR3 consists of 14 residues. V lost 2 bases and J lost 11; bases outside the gene matches: 9. Germline V gene lookup returns CDR1 SGHTA and CDR2 FQGNSA. DNA of the CDR3: TGTGCCAGCAGCTTACAAGGGGGCGAGGTTAAGCAGTTCTTC. Its protein is CASSLQGGEVKQFF.

This clone was detected only once. V is TRBV7-2 and J is TRBJ1-1; no definite D call. The CDR3 contains 14 residues. The germline V and J ends were trimmed by 2 bases and 1 base, with 8 bases remaining between them. CDR1 SGHTA and CDR2 FQGNSA come from the germline V gene. CDR3 residues: CASSLITANTEAFF. The CDR3 coding sequence is TGTGCCAGCAGCTTAATCACAGCGAACACTGAAGCTTTCTTT.

This clone has a handful of counts. The chain carries TRBV5-4 and TRBJ1-2; D is possibly TRBD1 (6 bases). V was cut by 4 bases and J by 1 base, with 11 bases left in between. In germline, CDR1 is SGHNT, CDR2 YYREEE (reference sequence). The CDR3 is 14 residues long. CDR3: CASSGGTLNYGYTF. In DNA form, the CDR3 reads TGTGCCAGCAGCGGAGGGACACTTAACTATGGCTACACCTTC.

The rearrangement links TRBV30 to TRBJ1-5; TRBD1 matches at 8 bases. This CDR3 spans 15 amino acids. V dropped 0 bases and J dropped 4; count of bases not matched to a gene: 5. The germline CDR1 and CDR2 sequences are GTSNPN and SVGIG (reference sequence). CDR3 sequence reads: CAWSVGTGGNQPQHF. In DNA form, the CDR3 reads TGTGCCTGGAGTGTAGGGACAGGAGGAAATCAGCCCCAGCATTTT.